A selection of T cell receptor beta chains follows, all from one sample in a study of T cell responses to AZD1222 COVID-19 vaccine. Sequencing used immunoSEQ multiplex PCR; TCRdb keeps in-frame clones, though not all of them. The sample gives roughly 70,000 clones, 87% of which show up once; 1.3% is in the top ten. Source: peripheral blood, taken 28 days after the second AZD1222 dose. All receptors derive from an adult who received the AZD1222 COVID-19 vaccine. CDR3s include the opening cysteine and the closing phenylalanine or tryptophan. D genes are given only for firm matches. Size values are once, few and many counts, or a class for expanded clones, and some rows have none.

v_call,clone_size,d_call,j_call,cdr3_aa,cdr3_nt
TRBV6-5,-,TRBD1,TRBJ1-1,CASSYGTGGKAFF,TGTGCCAGCAGTTATGGGACAGGGGGGAAAGCTTTCTTT
TRBV4-2,-,TRBD2,TRBJ2-5,CASSLAGLAGAETQYF,TGTGCCAGCAGCCTCGCCGGACTAGCGGGAGCGGAGACCCAGTACTTC
TRBV14,-,TRBD1,TRBJ2-7,CASSQMDRVDSYEQYF,TGTGCCAGCAGCCAGATGGACAGGGTGGATTCCTACGAGCAGTACTTC
TRBV27,-,-,TRBJ1-3,CASSGPGHSGNTIYF,TGTGCCAGCAGCGGCCCGGGGCACTCTGGAAACACCATATATTTT
TRBV5-1,-,TRBD2,TRBJ2-3,CASSPSGLVGGGSLDTQYF,TGCGCCAGCAGCCCCTCCGGACTGGTTGGGGGAGGGTCCTTAGATACGCAGTATTTT
TRBV18,-,-,TRBJ2-7,CASSSSYEQYF,TGTGCCAGCTCGTCATCCTACGAGCAGTACTTC
TRBV29-1,-,TRBD1,TRBJ1-2,CSVPRGRGYTF,TGCAGCGTTCCCAGGGGGCGAGGCTACACCTTC
TRBV2,medium-sized,TRBD1,TRBJ1-2,CASSGQGVRTYGYTF,TGTGCCAGCAGTGGACAGGGAGTCCGTACCTATGGCTACACCTTC
TRBV12-5,few,-,TRBJ2-7,CASGLGSASYEQYF,TGTGCTAGTGGTTTGGGGAGCGCTTCCTACGAGCAGTACTTC
TRBV7-2,-,-,TRBJ2-5,CASSFAGNSETQYF,TGTGCCAGCAGCTTTGCAGGGAACTCGGAGACCCAGTACTTC
TRBV7-2,few,-,TRBJ2-2,CASSPQVGGTGELFF,TGTGCCAGCAGCCCCCAGGTCGGAGGAACCGGGGAGCTGTTTTTT
TRBV30,-,-,TRBJ2-7,CAWSSGLPPYEQYF,TGTGCCTGGAGTTCTGGACTCCCACCCTACGAGCAGTACTTC
TRBV6-5,-,-,TRBJ1-2,CASKQGDYGYTF,TGTGCCAGCAAACAGGGAGACTATGGCTACACCTTC
TRBV9,once,TRBD2,TRBJ2-1,CASSYRTSGYNEQFF,TGTGCCAGCAGCTACCGGACTAGCGGATACAATGAGCAGTTCTTC
TRBV6-2/TRBV6-3,-,-,TRBJ1-6,CASSYVGQATNSPLHF,TGTGCCAGCAGTTACGTAGGGCAGGCGACTAATTCACCCCTCCACTTT
TRBV15,-,-,TRBJ1-4,CATSSYEGLGEKLFF,TGTGCCACCAGCAGTTATGAGGGACTGGGGGAAAAACTGTTTTTT
TRBV6-5,-,-,TRBJ1-1,CASSFRGNTEAFF,TGTGCCAGCAGCTTCAGGGGGAACACTGAAGCTTTCTTT
TRBV7-9,-,-,TRBJ1-1,CASSPAMNTEAFF,TGTGCCAGCAGCCCGGCTATGAACACTGAAGCTTTCTTT
TRBV9,-,-,TRBJ2-3,CASPPNGMSLDTQYF,TGTGCCAGCCCACCCAACGGGATGTCATTGGATACGCAGTATTTT
TRBV7-9,-,TRBD2,TRBJ2-7,CASSRSGNDEQYF,TGTGCCAGCAGCCGTAGCGGGAACGACGAGCAGTACTTC
TRBV25-1,-,-,TRBJ1-4,CASTLGTNEKLFF,TGTGCCAGCACCCTAGGGACTAATGAAAAACTGTTTTTT
TRBV9,-,-,TRBJ2-2,CASSVAKGTGELFF,TGTGCCAGCAGCGTAGCTAAGGGAACCGGGGAGCTGTTTTTT
TRBV20-1,once,-,TRBJ1-1,CSPPSFEAFF,TGCAGTCCTCCTTCCTTTGAAGCTTTCTTT
TRBV18,-,-,TRBJ2-5,CASSPEETQYF,TGTGCCAGCTCACCAGAAGAGACCCAGTACTTC
TRBV5-1,-,-,TRBJ2-7,CASSSRNIPYEQYF,TGCGCCAGCAGCTCCCGAAATATACCCTACGAGCAGTACTTC
TRBV6-2/TRBV6-3,once,-,TRBJ2-1,CASSYTGENNEQFF,TGTGCCAGCAGTTACACTGGGGAGAACAATGAGCAGTTCTTC
TRBV5-5,-,-,TRBJ1-5,CASSFGADQPQHF,TGTGCCAGCAGCTTTGGGGCAGATCAGCCCCAGCATTTT
TRBV5-4,-,-,TRBJ2-7,CASSPGTAALYEQYF,TGTGCCAGCAGCCCCGGGACTGCCGCTCTATACGAGCAGTACTTC
TRBV19,-,TRBD1,TRBJ1-6,CASSISGQGNSPLHF,TGTGCCAGTAGTATTTCGGGACAGGGGAATTCACCCCTCCACTTT
TRBV21-1,-,-,TRBJ1-1,CASSKLAPTGGDFNTEAFF,TGTGCCAGCAGCAAATTGGCCCCTACAGGGGGCGATTTCAACACTGAAGCTTTCTTT
TRBV19,-,TRBD1,TRBJ2-2,CASSSTWTGPTGELFF,TGTGCCAGTAGTTCCACATGGACAGGCCCCACCGGGGAGCTGTTTTTT
TRBV5-1,-,-,TRBJ2-3,CASREENIPTDTQYF,TGCGCCAGCAGAGAGGAGAACATACCCACAGATACGCAGTATTTT
TRBV3-1/TRBV3-2,once,TRBD2,TRBJ2-5,CASRPAGGPIQTQYF,TGTGCCAGCAGGCCAGCGGGAGGGCCGATTCAGACCCAGTACTTC
TRBV3-1/TRBV3-2,once,-,TRBJ1-3,CASSPRQVRSGNTIYF,TGTGCCAGCAGCCCCCGACAGGTACGCTCTGGAAACACCATATATTTT
TRBV3-1/TRBV3-2,-,-,TRBJ1-2,CASSQGRGPGGYTF,TGTGCCAGCAGCCAAGGTCGGGGGCCCGGTGGCTACACCTTC
TRBV7-9,-,-,TRBJ1-1,CASSLLGAEAFF,TGTGCCAGCAGCTTATTGGGCGCTGAAGCTTTCTTT
TRBV11-3,-,-,TRBJ1-1,CASSLGGPAEAFF,TGTGCCAGCAGCTTAGGAGGCCCAGCTGAAGCTTTCTTT
TRBV7-9,-,-,TRBJ1-1,CASTEIGGTEAFF,TGTGCCAGCACCGAGATTGGGGGGACTGAAGCTTTCTTT
TRBV7-7,-,-,TRBJ2-3,CASSPGNGQADTQYF,TGTGCTAGCAGCCCTGGAAACGGCCAAGCAGATACGCAGTATTTT
TRBV19,-,-,TRBJ2-2,CASNLDNTGELFF,TGTGCCAGTAACTTGGATAACACCGGGGAGCTGTTTTTT
TRBV13,-,-,TRBJ1-2,CASSFGLAGYTF,TGTGCCAGCAGCTTCGGGCTGGCCGGCTACACCTTC
TRBV7-3,-,TRBD2,TRBJ2-1,CASSLTSGRGAEQFF,TGTGCCAGCAGCCTTACTAGCGGGAGGGGTGCTGAGCAGTTCTTC
TRBV3-1/TRBV3-2,-,-,TRBJ2-5,CASSQDWWQETQYF,TGTGCCAGCAGCCAAGATTGGTGGCAAGAGACCCAGTACTTC
TRBV7-6,once,-,TRBJ1-1,CASSSETGPDTEAFF,TGTGCCAGCAGCTCAGAAACAGGGCCGGACACTGAAGCTTTCTTT
TRBV9,once,-,TRBJ1-4,CASSVGGAQDEKLFF,TGTGCCAGCAGCGTAGGGGGGGCACAGGACGAAAAACTGTTTTTT
TRBV9,-,-,TRBJ2-2,CASSVAGVNTGELFF,TGTGCCAGCAGCGTAGCGGGAGTGAACACCGGGGAGCTGTTTTTT
TRBV7-9,-,-,TRBJ2-2,CASSLARGSVYTGELFF,TGTGCCAGCAGCTTAGCGAGGGGTAGCGTGTACACCGGGGAGCTGTTTTTT
TRBV7-9,-,-,TRBJ2-7,CASSPGNPYEQYF,TGTGCCAGCAGCCCAGGTAATCCCTACGAGCAGTACTTC
TRBV9,-,-,TRBJ1-3,CASSVALFDGSGNTIYF,TGTGCCAGCAGCGTAGCTTTGTTCGACGGCTCTGGAAACACCATATATTTT
TRBV7-9,once,TRBD1,TRBJ1-2,CASSTDRGNYGYTF,TGTGCCAGCAGCACCGACAGGGGGAACTATGGCTACACCTTC
TRBV19,-,-,TRBJ1-2,CASMIGGAYTF,TGTGCCAGTATGATCGGTGGGGCCTACACCTTC
TRBV5-4,once,TRBD1,TRBJ1-3,CASSLPGGWSGNTIYF,TGTGCCAGCAGCTTGCCAGGGGGCTGGTCTGGAAACACCATATATTTT
TRBV4-3,-,-,TRBJ2-7,CASSQALVGYEQYF,TGCGCCAGCAGCCAGGCCCTAGTGGGCTACGAGCAGTACTTC
TRBV7-8,-,TRBD2,TRBJ2-7,CASSRPTSGEGSYEQYF,TGTGCCAGCAGCCGGCCGACTAGCGGAGAGGGCTCCTACGAGCAGTACTTC
TRBV25-1,-,TRBD2,TRBJ2-1,CASSGGLAGVSYEQFF,TGTGCCAGCAGTGGTGGACTAGCGGGAGTCTCGTATGAGCAGTTCTTC
TRBV29-1,few,-,TRBJ1-2,CSVEEQGWRNGYTF,TGCAGCGTTGAAGAACAGGGTTGGAGGAATGGCTACACCTTC
TRBV4-1,-,-,TRBJ2-5,CASSLANEETQYF,TGCGCCAGCAGCCTTGCTAATGAGGAGACCCAGTACTTC
TRBV6-6,-,-,TRBJ1-3,CASSLADASSGNTIYF,TGTGCCAGCAGTCTGGCGGACGCGAGCTCTGGAAACACCATATATTTT
TRBV3-1/TRBV3-2,-,-,TRBJ2-2,CASSQGGANTGELFF,TGTGCCAGCAGCCAAGGGGGGGCGAACACCGGGGAGCTGTTTTTT